This entry lists 5 T cell receptor beta chains sequenced from one sample in a study of CD8+CD57+ T cells in acquired aplastic anemia. By flow cytometry, patients selected for sequencing had shown an expansion of CD8+CD57+ cells. Researchers used genomic DNA as the template to profile TCR beta VDJ and CDR3. In TCRdb, the reads were re-called with MiXCR into one record per CDR3 protein. This table holds about 160,000 distinct CDR3 sequences, roughly 50% found once. The sequenced sample was sorted CD4+, CD8+, or CD8+CD57+ T cells (not recorded which) from PBMCs. The receptors come from a human donor with aplastic anemia.

Details on this clonotype: At one end, the junction sequence differs from germline, possibly due to a read error. The chain employs TRBV7-7 and TRBJ2-3, with D uncertain. Germline V lookup: CDR1 SSHAT, CDR2 FNYEAQ (reference sequence). The CDR3 totals 15 residues. CDR3 in DNA: TGTGCTAGCAGCTTAGGGCCCGCGAGCACAGATACGCAGTATTTT. As protein: CASSLGPASTDTQYF.

CDR3 nucleotides: TGTGCCAGCAGCTTAGATCCCCTAGCGGGGCTCACAGATACGCAGTATTTT. Its translation is CASSLDPLAGLTDTQYF. This chain connects TRBV11-2 to TRBJ2-3, with 9 bases lining up with TRBD2. The CDR3 is 17 residues long. V gave up 0 bases and J gave up 2 bases; unmatched junction bases: 6. Germline values: CDR1 SGHAT, CDR2 FQNNGV.

The V gene is TRBV2, the J gene TRBJ2-3, with D perhaps matching TRBD2 (6 bases). Germline V gene data show CDR1 as SNHLY and CDR2 as FYNNEI. V lost 3 bases and J 1 base, leaving 11 bases between the germline ends. This CDR3 comprises 15 residues. This CDR3 is CASSESGGGTDTQYF. The CDR3 region has the DNA TGTGCCAGCAGTGAGAGCGGAGGGGGCACAGATACGCAGTATTTT.

In this sample, this clonotype turned up many times. The V call is TRBV12-3 or TRBV12-4, the J call TRBJ1-1; D may be TRBD1 (6 bases). With 6 bases removed from V and 3 bases from J, the gap between germline ends came to 11 bases. There are 13 residues in the CDR3. CDR3 bases: TGTGCCAGCAGGACCCCAGGGGACACTGAAGCTTTCTTT. As protein: CASRTPGDTEAFF.

This clonotype was observed many times. The chain links TRBV5-1 to TRBJ2-5; D may be TRBD1 (5 bases). CDR3 length: 14 amino acids. Trimming shortened V by 0 bases and J by 5 bases, and 11 bases separated the two germline ends. The germline V gene encodes CDR1 SGHRS and CDR2 YFSETQ. In nucleotides, the CDR3 is TGCGCCAGCAGCTTGGAGGGGTATTCGGAGACCCAGTACTTC. Its protein is CASSLEGYSETQYF.